The 14 T cell receptor beta chains below all came from one sample that was sequenced in a study of T cell changes during pregnancy in multiple sclerosis. Clones were sequenced by immunoSEQ multiplex PCR, and TCRdb holds only the in-frame ones, with some missing. The sample shows around 31,000 clones, roughly 87% of them seen only once. The specimen comprised CD8+ T cells from peripheral blood mononuclear cells, sampled in the first trimester of pregnancy. The source is a female donor with multiple sclerosis, enrolled in a pregnancy study.

This chain connects TRBV7-9 to TRBJ1-2; D possibly corresponds to TRBD1 (6 bases). In germline, CDR1 is SEHNR, CDR2 FQNEAQ (reference sequence). V lost 1 base to trimming and J lost 5 bases, with 11 bases between them. The CDR3 is 14 amino acids. The CDR3 region has the DNA TGTGCCAGCAGCTTAGACAGGGCAGGGTATGGCTACACCTTC. It translates to CASSLDRAGYGYTF.

This chain joins TRBV15 and TRBJ2-3, with D possibly matching TRBD2 (5 bases). The CDR3 loop spans 14 amino acids. The V gene's germline CDR1 is LNHNV and CDR2 YYDKDF (reference sequence). V lost 0 bases and J lost 7, with 11 bases in between. This CDR3 is CATSRDSFGNTQYF. The CDR3 coding sequence is TGTGCCACCAGCAGAGATTCGTTCGGGAATACGCAGTATTTT.

The rearrangement uses TRBV11-2 and TRBJ1-2; 8 bases are a match to TRBD1. J gave up 3 bases and V 3 bases, and 9 bases lay outside the gene matches. Germline V lookup: CDR1 SGHAT, CDR2 FQNNGV. The CDR3 totals 16 residues. Here the CDR3 reads CASSLSPTGGYYGYTF. The CDR3 bases are TGTGCCAGCAGCTTGTCCCCTACAGGGGGATACTATGGCTACACCTTC.

The chain is built from TRBV15 and TRBJ2-1; D possibly corresponds to TRBD2 (5 bases). The CDR3 consists of 16 residues. The germline CDR1 and CDR2 sequences are LNHNV and YYDKDF (reference sequence). V shed 1 base and J shed 3 bases, with 13 bases lying between them. This CDR3 is CATSRAEVSSYNEQFF. The CDR3 DNA reads TGTGCCACCAGCAGAGCGGAGGTTTCGAGCTACAATGAGCAGTTCTTC. The whole variable domain, filled in from reference TRBV15 and TRBJ2-1, reads DAMVIQNPRYQVTQFGKPVTLSCSQTLNHNVMYWYQQKSSQAPKLLFHYYDKDFNNEADTPDNFQSRRPNTSFCFLDIRSPGLGDTAMYLCATSRAEVSSYNEQFFGPGTRLTVL.

In DNA form, the CDR3 reads TGTGCCAGCAGCGTAGATACAGGGGGAACCGGGGAGCTGTTTTTT. Translation gives CASSVDTGGTGELFF. The V gene is TRBV9, the J gene TRBJ2-2; 8 bases align to TRBD1. CDR3 length: 15 amino acids. V was pared by 0 bases and J by 5 bases, with 3 bases of the junction left unmatched. CDR1 SGDLS and CDR2 YYNGEE come from the germline V gene.

The V gene is TRBV6-5, the J gene TRBJ2-7, with 10 bases identical to TRBD1. The J segment lost 6 bases and the V segment lost 4 bases, leaving 12 bases of the junction unmatched. In germline, CDR1 is MNHEY, CDR2 SVGAGI. The CDR3 is 16 residues long. The CDR3 protein is CASSSPGTGEFGEQYF. The CDR3 nucleotides read TGTGCCAGCAGTTCGCCCGGGACAGGGGAATTTGGCGAGCAGTACTTC.

This clone has just a few counts. The CDR3 region is CASRRGQETQYF. The DNA of the CDR3 is TGTGCCAGCAGACGGGGACAAGAGACCCAGTACTTC. The gene calls are TRBV2 and TRBJ2-5; weak D call: TRBD2 (5 bases). CDR3 length: 12 residues. Trimming removed 6 bases from V and 2 bases from J, with 7 bases in between. The germline V gene encodes CDR1 SNHLY and CDR2 FYNNEI.

This chain links TRBV27 with TRBJ2-3; D remains ambiguous. The CDR3 covers 16 residues. The germline CDR1 and CDR2 sequences are MNHEY and SMNVEV (reference sequence). Trimming removed 2 bases at V and 4 bases at J, with 16 bases between. The CDR3 spells CASSLQWNVGPDTQYF. The CDR3 nucleotides read TGTGCCAGCAGTTTACAGTGGAACGTGGGCCCAGATACGCAGTATTTT.

This clone was recorded once. The chain recombines TRBV23-1 with TRBJ1-1, with D uncertain. TRBV23-1 is reported as an ORF; its role is uncertain. The CDR3 sequence is 14 residues long. V lost 7 bases and J lost 3, with 15 bases in between. CDR3 bases: TGCGCCAGCACGGGTCTTTTGTGGGACACTGAAGCTTTCTTT. This gives the protein CASTGLLWDTEAFF.

The chain is built from TRBV5-8 and TRBJ2-5; 8 nucleotides match TRBD2. This CDR3 has 14 residues. Looked up from germline, CDR1 is SGHTS and CDR2 is YDEGEE. J gave up 5 bases and V 0 bases, and 3 bases lay outside the gene matches. The CDR3 reads CASSLGLASETQYF. In DNA, the CDR3 is TGTGCCAGCAGCTTGGGACTAGCGAGCGAGACCCAGTACTTC.

The chain is built from TRBV11-2 and TRBJ1-2; D possibly corresponds to TRBD1 (6 bases). V lost 2 bases and J 5 bases, leaving 9 bases between the germline ends. This CDR3 is 13 amino acids long. Germline CDR1 is SGHAT and CDR2 is FQNNGV. The CDR3 sequence: CASSLTGKYGYTF. CDR3 nucleotide sequence: TGTGCCAGCAGCTTAACAGGGAAGTATGGCTACACCTTC.

The CDR3 sequence is CASSLTTGVGSPLHF. CDR3 bases: TGTGCCAGCAGCTTAACTACAGGGGTTGGTTCACCCCTCCACTTT. The chain joins TRBV6-5 to TRBJ1-6; 7 bases match TRBD1. This CDR3 is 15 amino acids long. V was clipped by 6 bases and J by 9 bases; unmatched bases: 11. Germline V gene data show CDR1 as MNHEY and CDR2 as SVGAGI.

This chain joins TRBV25-1 and TRBJ2-2; 7 bases are a match to TRBD1. Germline V gene data show CDR1 as MGHDK and CDR2 as SYGVNS. Trimming at V came to 3 bases and at J to 6 bases, leaving 7 bases not matched to a gene. CDR3 length equals 15 residues. CDR3 in DNA: TGTGCCAGCAGTGACGCCCTCACAGGGGCCGGGGAGCTGTTTTTT. Translation: CASSDALTGAGELFF.

V gene TRBV28 combines with J gene TRBJ2-7; 7 nucleotides align to TRBD1. V was pared by 5 bases and J by 3 bases, with 7 bases of the junction left unmatched. Germline V gene sequence: CDR1 MDHEN, CDR2 SYDVKM. CDR3 length: 14 amino acids. The CDR3: CASSPTGTDYEQYF. As DNA, the CDR3 is TGTGCCAGCAGTCCGACCGGGACAGACTACGAGCAGTACTTC.